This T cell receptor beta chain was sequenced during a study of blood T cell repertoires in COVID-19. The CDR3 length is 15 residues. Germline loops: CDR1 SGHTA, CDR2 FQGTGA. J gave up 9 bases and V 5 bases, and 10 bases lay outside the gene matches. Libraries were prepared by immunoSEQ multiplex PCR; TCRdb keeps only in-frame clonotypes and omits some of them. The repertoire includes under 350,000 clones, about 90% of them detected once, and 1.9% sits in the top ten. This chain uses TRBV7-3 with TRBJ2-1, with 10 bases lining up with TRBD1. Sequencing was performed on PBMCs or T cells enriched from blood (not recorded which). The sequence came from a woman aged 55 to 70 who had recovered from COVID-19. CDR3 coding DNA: TGTGCCAGCAGCCAGGGACAGGGGAGAATCAGTGAGCAGTTCTTC. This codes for CASSQGQGRISEQFF. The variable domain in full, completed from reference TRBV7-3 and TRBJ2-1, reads GAGVSQTPSNKVTEKGKYVELRCDPISGHTALYWYRQSLGQGPEFLIYFQGTGAADDSGLPNDRFFAVRPEGSVSTLKIQRTERGDSAVYLCASSQGQGRISEQFFGPGTRLTVL.